This T cell receptor beta chain is from a study of low-dose radiotherapy and immunotherapy resistance in tumors. Overall study: With 1 Gy per fraction every two weeks, Cohort 2 accumulated 13 Gy across 26 weeks.

First-strand cDNA used TRAV- and TRBV-specific primers, covering alpha and beta chains. The authors amplified TCRs for around 20 PCR cycles with a constant-region primer and a V-primer adapter. TCRdb called the reads again in MiXCR, with one record for every CDR3 protein. Here the sample spans roughly 90,000 distinct CDR3 sequences, 20% to 25% being singletons. Indicated time point: after trial treatment. The treatment: LDRT plus nivolumab, ipilimumab, low-dose cyclophosphamide and aspirin (RACIN trial). Donors, who were enrolled in a single-arm phase I dose-escalation trial, received nivolumab, ipilimumab, aspirin, low-dose cyclophosphamide and low-dose radiotherapy. The junction had 7 bases not matched to a gene; V was cut back by 2 bases and J by 9 bases. This CDR3 spans 14 amino acids. Germline CDR1 reads MGHRA; CDR2 reads YSYEKL. This clonotype has at least ten counts.

This TCR was sampled from a female donor with ovarian cancer. This sequence joins TRBV4-1 and TRBJ1-5, with 7 bases identical to TRBD1. The sequencing used PBMCs, collected after low-dose radiotherapy plus immunotherapy. The DNA for the CDR3 is TGCGCCAGCAGCCAAAGGACAGGAGATGTGCCCCAGCATTTT. It specifies CASSQRTGDVPQHF.